A single sample gave rise to the 22 T cell receptor beta chains below, sequenced in a study of blood T cell repertoires in COVID-19 (dated by TCRdb to 2020 to 2021). Library construction relied on the immunoSEQ multiplex PCR assay. As stored in TCRdb, this immuneACCESS dataset retains in-frame rearrangements with V and J assigned. A fraction of the clones does not appear; measured against another copy, unresolved V genes explain less than half of the discrepancy, and the remainder lacks a known reason. Present in this sample are around 300,000 clones, 75% to 90% of which were seen just once. Clones ranked in the top ten supply around 13% of the sample. Sequenced material: peripheral blood. Receptor source: a woman in her 70s with COVID-19, enrolled during active disease.

There are a few counts of this clone. The rearrangement uses TRBV5-1 and TRBJ1-2; possibly TRBD1 for D (6 bases). Trimming took 2 bases from V and 4 from J, leaving 15 bases between them. Looked up from germline, CDR1 is SGHRS and CDR2 is YFSETQ. The CDR3 is 15 residues long. DNA for the CDR3: TGCGCCAGCAGCTTAACGACAGGCCTACCCTATGGCTACACCTTC. It translates to CASSLTTGLPYGYTF.

The V call is TRBV4-2, the J call TRBJ2-2; tentative D call: TRBD2 (6 bases). Germline CDR1 LGHNA, CDR2 YNFKEQ. Trimming left V 0 bases short and J 4 bases short, with 12 bases between. The CDR3 contains 16 residues. The CDR3 reads CASSQESASVTGELFF. The CDR3, as DNA: TGTGCCAGCAGCCAAGAATCCGCTAGCGTCACCGGGGAGCTGTTTTTT.

The rearrangement joins TRBV19 to TRBJ2-3; 11 bases match TRBD2. Germline V lookup: CDR1 LNHDA, CDR2 SQIVND (reference sequence). This CDR3 region has 16 residues. With V trimmed by 4 bases and J by 0 bases, 3 bases remained unmatched. The CDR3 loop is CASSTRLAGSTDTQYF. CDR3 DNA: TGTGCCAGTAGTACCCGACTAGCGGGAAGCACAGATACGCAGTATTTT.

The chain recombines TRBV29-1 with TRBJ2-2; D is ambiguous. CDR1 and CDR2 (germline): SQVTM, ANQGSEA. V lost 4 bases and J lost 5, with 11 bases in between. The CDR3 length is 13 residues. The CDR3 DNA reads as TGCAGCGTTGGAAGCACGTCAACCGGGGAGCTGTTTTTT. Its protein is CSVGSTSTGELFF.

This chain links TRBV6-5 with TRBJ2-7; 7 bases are a match to TRBD1. From germline, CDR1 is MNHEY and CDR2 SVGAGI. The CDR3 length is 15 residues. Germline trimming cut 10 bases from V and 3 bases from J; bases unmatched to any gene: 15. The CDR3 DNA reads TGTGCCACCTCGAACCCGGACAGGATGCTCTACGAGCAGTACTTC. This encodes CATSNPDRMLYEQYF.

The V and J genes are TRBV7-9 and TRBJ2-7; D possibly corresponds to TRBD2 (5 bases). V gave up 5 bases and J gave up 2 bases, with 16 bases separating them. CDR1 SEHNR and CDR2 FQNEAQ come from the germline V gene (reference sequence). The CDR3 loop spans 15 amino acids. The CDR3 DNA is TGTGCCAGCAGCCCTCGGCTTTCGGGGACCTACGAGCAGTACTTC. Its protein is CASSPRLSGTYEQYF.

The chain recombines TRBV5-1 with TRBJ1-2, with TRBD1 as a possible D gene (5 bases). CDR1 SGHRS and CDR2 YFSETQ come from the germline V gene. The germline V and J ends were trimmed by 1 base and 3 bases, with 10 bases remaining between them. CDR3 length equals 14 residues. The chain's CDR3 is CASSLPGGDYGYTF. In nucleotides, the CDR3 is TGCGCCAGCAGCTTGCCGGGAGGGGACTATGGCTACACCTTC.

The chain employs TRBV5-4 and TRBJ2-3; 8 positions agree with TRBD2. Unmatched junction bases numbered 6, after V lost 1 base and J lost 5 bases. This CDR3 is 15 amino acids long. Germline values: CDR1 SGHNT, CDR2 YYREEE (reference sequence). CDR3 sequence reads: CASSLRGGLLDTQYF. The CDR3 DNA sequence: TGTGCCAGCAGCTTGCGGGGGGGGCTCTTAGATACGCAGTATTTT. Using reference TRBV5-4 and TRBJ2-3 for the parts outside the CDR3, the full variable domain is ETGVTQSPTHLIKTRGQQVTLRCSSQSGHNTVSWYQQALGQGPQFIFQYYREEENGRGNFPPRFSGLQFPNYSSELNVNALELDDSALYLCASSLRGGLLDTQYFGPGTRLTVL.

V gene TRBV10-3 combines with J gene TRBJ1-1; no definite D call. The V end was cut by 4 bases, the J end by 2 bases, with 8 bases between. The V gene's germline CDR1 is ENHRY and CDR2 SYGVKD. This CDR3 region has 13 residues. CDR3 sequence: CAISGGVNTEAFF. Written as DNA, the CDR3 is TGTGCCATCAGTGGAGGAGTAAACACTGAAGCTTTCTTT.

The chain recombines TRBV7-8 with TRBJ2-7; 8 bases match TRBD1. J lost 3 bases, V lost 4 bases, and 11 bases had no gene match. CDR3 length: 16 residues. Germline V lookup: CDR1 SGHVS, CDR2 FQNEAQ. The CDR3 coding sequence is TGTGCCAGCAGCTCCACCGGGACAGGCACTGGCTACGAGCAGTACTTC. Protein product: CASSSTGTGTGYEQYF.

V and J are TRBV24-1 and TRBJ1-1; 11 positions match TRBD1. V was pared by 5 bases and J by 5 bases, with 6 bases of the junction left unmatched. From germline, CDR1 is KGHDR and CDR2 SFDVKD. This CDR3 comprises 15 residues. CDR3: CATSAAGQGDTEAFF. Here the CDR3 DNA reads TGTGCCACCAGTGCTGCGGGACAGGGGGATACTGAAGCTTTCTTT.

In DNA form, the CDR3 reads TGTGCCACCAGTAGCCCTAGCGGGGGGCCAGGTCATGATACGCAGTATTTT. Translated: CATSSPSGGPGHDTQYF. This chain links TRBV24-1 with TRBJ2-3; 11 bases are a match to TRBD2. Germline CDR1 and CDR2: KGHDR and SFDVKD. The CDR3 length is 17 residues. The V segment lost 6 bases and the J segment 6 bases; nucleotides outside the gene matches: 13.

This rearrangement joins TRBV6-2 or TRBV6-3 to TRBJ2-5, with 9 bases aligning to TRBD2. The V and J ends lost 2 bases and 7 bases, in that order; junction bases with no gene match: 5. Germline V CDR1 and CDR2: MNHEY, SVGEGT. The CDR3 consists of 14 residues. CDR3 sequence: CASSYVSGGGTQYF. The CDR3 DNA is TGTGCCAGCAGTTACGTTAGCGGGGGAGGGACCCAGTACTTC.

The table lists this clone with a few counts. J is TRBJ1-5 and V is TRBV19; tentative D call: TRBD1 (6 bases). Germline lookup yields CDR1 LNHDA and CDR2 SQIVND (reference sequence). This CDR3 region has 14 residues. V lost 6 bases and J lost 9, with 18 bases in between. The CDR3 DNA sequence: TGTGCCAGTAGCCCGACAGGTTCATTGGTGCCCCAGCATTTT. The encoded protein is CASSPTGSLVPQHF.

A few counts support this clone. The V and J genes are TRBV7-9 and TRBJ1-2; D not resolved. The ends were cut back, 5 bases at V and 8 bases at J, with 21 bases in the middle. The CDR3 loop spans 15 amino acids. The germline CDR1 and CDR2 sequences are SEHNR and FQNEAQ (reference sequence). The CDR3 protein is CASSATGGQSVGYTF. For the CDR3, the DNA is TGTGCCAGCAGCGCGACGGGAGGGCAGTCGGTGGGCTACACCTTC.

The CDR3 coding sequence is TGTGCCTGGAGTGTAAGACAGTATAATTCACCCCTCCACTTT. Protein: CAWSVRQYNSPLHF. The chain combines TRBV30 with TRBJ1-6; TRBD1 is a possible D gene (5 bases). The CDR3 has 14 residues. Looked up from germline, CDR1 is GTSNPN and CDR2 is SVGIG (reference sequence). The germline V and J ends were trimmed by 0 bases and 4 bases, with 7 bases remaining between them.

The V call is TRBV12-5, the J call TRBJ1-2, with D tentatively TRBD1 (5 bases). The CDR3 loop spans 16 amino acids. Trimming shortened V by 0 bases and J by 8 bases, and 19 bases separated the two germline ends. Germline-derived CDR1 and CDR2 are LGHNT and FRNRAP. CDR3 in DNA: TGTGCTAGTGGTTTGGTAGTGGGGCGGCCCTTAGGCGGCTACACCTTC. It specifies CASGLVVGRPLGGYTF.

The J gene is TRBJ2-3, the V gene TRBV7-9, with D unclear. This CDR3 is built from 12 residues. V was trimmed by 7 bases and J by 6 bases, leaving 11 bases between them. Germline V gives CDR1 SEHNR, CDR2 FQNEAQ (reference sequence). The CDR3 DNA is TGTGCCAGCACTCCACTAAGGGATACGCAGTATTTT. This encodes CASTPLRDTQYF.

The chain has TRBV4-3 and TRBJ1-2; 8 bases map to TRBD1. The CDR3 length is 15 residues. Germline CDR1 LGHNA, CDR2 YSLEER. Losses at the gene ends were 4 bases for V and 4 bases for J; bases not matched to a gene: 8. The CDR3 sequence: CASSPGQGRAYGYTF. CDR3 in DNA: TGCGCCAGCAGCCCTGGACAGGGCAGGGCCTATGGCTACACCTTC.

The chain joins TRBV29-1 to TRBJ2-2; D is unclear. This CDR3 is built from 14 residues. CDR1 is SQVTM and CDR2 is ANQGSEA in the germline V gene. V was shortened by 5 bases and J by 0 bases, with 10 bases between the two germline ends. The CDR3 DNA follows: TGCAGCGTTTCTAGTATTTCGAACACCGGGGAGCTGTTTTTT. Its protein is CSVSSISNTGELFF.

This clone was observed a single time. This may stem from a read error, because a much larger clone lies one nucleotide away. This sequence joins TRBV6-5 and TRBJ1-3; D not resolved. CDR1 is MNHEY, CDR2 SVGAGI, per germline. Trimming removed 6 bases at V and 0 bases at J, with 6 bases between. CDR3 length equals 13 residues. The CDR3 loop reads CASSFRSGNTIYF. CDR3 nucleotide sequence: TGTGCCAGCAGCTTCCGCTCTGGAAACACCATATATTTT.

The chain has TRBV6-5 and TRBJ2-4; 7 bases agree with TRBD1. Germline trimming cut 0 bases from V and 8 bases from J; bases unmatched to any gene: 4. The CDR3 totals 14 residues. Per germline, CDR1 MNHEY and CDR2 SVGAGI. In nucleotides, the CDR3 is TGTGCCAGCAGTTACTCGAGGCAGGGGGACATTCAGTACTTC. It yields the protein CASSYSRQGDIQYF.